This T cell receptor beta chain appears in the sequencing data of a study of cytomegalovirus exposure and HLA in healthy donors. Study findings and constraints: Donor immune exposure was known only as CMV serostatus. The authors later found most CMV-associated TCR beta chains appeared HLA-restricted. Roughly even sequencing depth across donors was the assumption behind the presence/absence analyses. Judged likely to be a sequencing artifact was a cluster of highly shared sequence variants.

The V gene's germline CDR1 is SGHRS and CDR2 YFSETQ. The CDR3 runs to 14 residues. V dropped 5 bases and J dropped 9; count of bases not matched to a gene: 7. The PCR used 60 Vbeta and 13 Jbeta primers. Clones were sequenced by immunoSEQ multiplex PCR, and TCRdb holds only the in-frame ones, with some missing. The data hold about 240,000 clones, with about 80% observed a single time. This clone was seen more than once but under ten times. Its specificity is not known. V is TRBV5-1 and J is TRBJ2-1, with 11 bases matching TRBD1. This TCR came from a woman between 55 and 75 years old in good health and CMV-seropositive. Sequencing was carried out using PBMCs. CDR3 residues: CASRPGQGVGEQFF. CDR3 in DNA: TGCGCCAGCAGACCGGGACAGGGGGTTGGTGAGCAGTTCTTC.